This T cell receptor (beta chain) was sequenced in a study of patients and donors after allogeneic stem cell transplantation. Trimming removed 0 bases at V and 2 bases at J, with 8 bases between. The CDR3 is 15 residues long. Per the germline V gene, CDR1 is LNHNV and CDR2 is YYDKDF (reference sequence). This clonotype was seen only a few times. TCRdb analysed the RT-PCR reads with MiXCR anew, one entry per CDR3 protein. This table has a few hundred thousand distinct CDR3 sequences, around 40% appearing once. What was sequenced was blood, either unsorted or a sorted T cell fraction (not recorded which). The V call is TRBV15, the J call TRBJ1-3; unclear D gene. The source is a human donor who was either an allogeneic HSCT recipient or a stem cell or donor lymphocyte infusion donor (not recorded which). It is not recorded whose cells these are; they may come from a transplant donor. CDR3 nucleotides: TGTGCCACCAGCAGAGATGGTGCCGCTGGAAACACCATATATTTT. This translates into CATSRDGAAGNTIYF.